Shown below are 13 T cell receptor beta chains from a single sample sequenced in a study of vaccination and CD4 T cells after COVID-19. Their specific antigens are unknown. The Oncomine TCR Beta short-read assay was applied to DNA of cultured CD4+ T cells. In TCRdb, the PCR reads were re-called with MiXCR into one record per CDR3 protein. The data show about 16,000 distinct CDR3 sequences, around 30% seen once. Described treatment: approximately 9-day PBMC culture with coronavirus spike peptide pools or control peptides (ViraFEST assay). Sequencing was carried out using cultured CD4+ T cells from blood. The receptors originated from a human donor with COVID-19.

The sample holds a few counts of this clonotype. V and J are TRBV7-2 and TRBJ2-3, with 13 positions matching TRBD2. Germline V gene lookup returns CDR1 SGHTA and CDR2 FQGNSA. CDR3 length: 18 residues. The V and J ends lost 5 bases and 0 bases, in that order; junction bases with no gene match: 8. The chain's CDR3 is CASSPTSGGVSSTDTQYF. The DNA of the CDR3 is TGTGCCAGCAGCCCCACTAGCGGGGGGGTTTCTAGCACAGATACGCAGTATTTT.

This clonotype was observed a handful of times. In DNA, the CDR3 is TGTGCCAGCAGCCATCAAGGGACTGAAGCTTTCTTT. This codes for CASSHQGTEAFF. The V call is TRBV7-9, the J call TRBJ1-1; no reliable D call. This CDR3 contains 12 residues. Germline V gene data show CDR1 as SEHNR and CDR2 as FQNEAQ (reference sequence). V lost 5 bases to trimming and J lost 5 bases, with 9 bases between them.

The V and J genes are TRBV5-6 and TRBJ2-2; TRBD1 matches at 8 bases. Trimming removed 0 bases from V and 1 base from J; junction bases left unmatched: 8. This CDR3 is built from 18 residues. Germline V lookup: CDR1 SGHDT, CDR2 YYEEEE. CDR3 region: CASSLGVGTGWNTGELFF. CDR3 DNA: TGTGCCAGCAGCTTGGGCGTCGGGACAGGTTGGAACACCGGGGAGCTGTTTTTT.

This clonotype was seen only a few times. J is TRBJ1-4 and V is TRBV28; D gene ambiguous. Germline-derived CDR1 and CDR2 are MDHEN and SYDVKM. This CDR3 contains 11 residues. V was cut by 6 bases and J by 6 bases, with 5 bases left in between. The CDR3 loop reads CASRGYEKLFF. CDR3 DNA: TGTGCCAGCAGGGGATATGAAAAACTGTTTTTT. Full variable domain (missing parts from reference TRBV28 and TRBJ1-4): DVKVTQSSRYLVKRTGEKVFLECVQDMDHENMFWYRQDPGLGLRLIYFSYDVKMKEKGDIPEGYSVSREKKERFSLILESASTNQTSMYLCASRGYEKLFFGSGTQLSVL.

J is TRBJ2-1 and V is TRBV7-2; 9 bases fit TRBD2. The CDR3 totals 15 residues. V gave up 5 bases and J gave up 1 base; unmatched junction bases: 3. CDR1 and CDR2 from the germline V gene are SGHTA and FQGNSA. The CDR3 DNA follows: TGTGCCAGCAGCCAGGGACTAGCTTCCTACAATGAGCAGTTCTTC. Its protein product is CASSQGLASYNEQFF.

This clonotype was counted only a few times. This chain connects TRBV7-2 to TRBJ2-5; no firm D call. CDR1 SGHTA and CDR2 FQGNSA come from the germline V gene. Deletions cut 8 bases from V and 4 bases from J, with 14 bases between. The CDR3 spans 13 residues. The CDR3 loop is CASRRPERETQYF. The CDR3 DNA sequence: TGTGCCAGCCGGCGGCCCGAGAGAGAGACCCAGTACTTC.

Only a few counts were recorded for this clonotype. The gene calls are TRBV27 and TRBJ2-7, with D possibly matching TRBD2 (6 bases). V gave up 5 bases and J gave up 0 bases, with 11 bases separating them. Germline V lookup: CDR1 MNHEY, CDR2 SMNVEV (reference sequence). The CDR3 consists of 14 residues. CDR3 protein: CASSRGKGSYEQYF. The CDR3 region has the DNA TGTGCCAGCAGTCGGGGGAAGGGCTCCTACGAGCAGTACTTC.

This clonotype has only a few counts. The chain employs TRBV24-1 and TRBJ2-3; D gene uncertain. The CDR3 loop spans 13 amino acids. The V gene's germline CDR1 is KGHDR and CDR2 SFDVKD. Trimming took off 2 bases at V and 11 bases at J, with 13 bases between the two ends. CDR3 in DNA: TGTGCCACCAGTGATTCGACCCCCTTTGTGCAGTATTTT. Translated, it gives CATSDSTPFVQYF.

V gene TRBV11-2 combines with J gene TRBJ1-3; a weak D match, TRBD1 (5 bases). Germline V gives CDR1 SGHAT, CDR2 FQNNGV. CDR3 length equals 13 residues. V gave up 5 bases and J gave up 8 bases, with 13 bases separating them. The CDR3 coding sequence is TGTGCCAGCAGCCTCGCTGGGGGACACACCATATATTTT. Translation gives CASSLAGGHTIYF.

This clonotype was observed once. Here the CDR3 DNA reads TGCGCCAGCAGTGATCCGGGGGCGTACGAGCAGTACTTC. Residues: CASSDPGAYEQYF. The chain links TRBV10-2 to TRBJ2-7; D is tentatively TRBD1 or TRBD2 (6 bases each). There are 13 residues in the CDR3. Looked up from germline, CDR1 is WSHSY and CDR2 is SAAADI. Trimming pared 3 bases from V and 4 bases from J, leaving 10 bases between.

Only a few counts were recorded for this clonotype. The CDR3 loop reads CAIKDSTDTQYF. DNA for the CDR3: TGTGCCATCAAGGACAGCACAGATACGCAGTATTTT. This sequence joins TRBV10-3 and TRBJ2-3; D uncertain. The CDR3 covers 12 residues. V shed 7 bases and J shed 0 bases, with 5 bases lying between them. Germline loops: CDR1 ENHRY, CDR2 SYGVKD.

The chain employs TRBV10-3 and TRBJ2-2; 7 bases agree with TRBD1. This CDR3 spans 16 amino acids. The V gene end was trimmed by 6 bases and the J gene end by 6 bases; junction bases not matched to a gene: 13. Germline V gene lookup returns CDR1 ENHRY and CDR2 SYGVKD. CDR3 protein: CAIRPERGRFAGELFF. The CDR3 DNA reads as TGTGCCATCAGGCCGGAAAGGGGGCGATTCGCCGGGGAGCTGTTTTTT.

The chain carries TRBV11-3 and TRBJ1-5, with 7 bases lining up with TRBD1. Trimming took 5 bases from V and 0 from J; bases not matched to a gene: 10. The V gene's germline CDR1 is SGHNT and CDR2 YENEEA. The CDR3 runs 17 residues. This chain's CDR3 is CASSPTGQFYSNQPQHF. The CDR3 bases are TGTGCCAGCAGCCCTACGGGACAGTTTTATAGCAATCAGCCCCAGCATTTT. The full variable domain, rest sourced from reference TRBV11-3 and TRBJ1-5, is EAGVVQSPRYKIIEKKQPVAFWCNPISGHNTLYWYLQNLGQGPELLIRYENEEAVDDSQLPKDRFSAERLKGVDSTLKIQPAELGDSAVYLCASSPTGQFYSNQPQHFGDGTRLSIL.